This TCR beta chain was found in a study of prognosis after radiotherapy for stage I lung cancer. Study background: Concurrent therapy was given to no patient receiving stereotactic body radiotherapy.

TCR beta CDR3 amplification from genomic DNA was performed by two-round multiplex PCR. TRBV and TRBJ genes each had their own specific primers in first-round PCR. Using its own MiXCR run on the multiplex PCR reads, TCRdb lists one record per CDR3 protein. This sample carries 10,000 or so distinct CDR3 sequences, approximately 58% of them seen once, and the ten largest clones take around 7%. Trimming at V came to 2 bases and at J to 7 bases, leaving 15 bases not matched to a gene. This CDR3 comprises 17 residues. The V gene's germline CDR1 is DFQATT and CDR2 SNEGSKA (reference sequence). This chain connects TRBV20-1 to TRBJ2-1, with 9 bases identical to TRBD2. The sample consisted of PBMCs, taken before or after stereotactic body radiation therapy (not recorded which). This clonotype was sampled from a donor over 45 with non-small cell lung cancer. The CDR3 sequence is CSARPTTLRGGPNEQFF. CDR3 coding DNA: TGCAGTGCTAGACCTACGACTTTGCGGGGGGGCCCGAATGAGCAGTTCTTC.